A selection of T cell receptor beta chains follows, all from one sample in a study of shared T cell receptors in the human thymus. The data were produced by immunoSEQ multiplex PCR, yet TCRdb's version contains in-frame clones alone and is incomplete. The repertoire consists of more than 550,000 clones, with roughly 86% occurring once and the leading ten covering just under 0.0095%. The same sample was also used in a study of human thymus T cells.

Sequenced material: thymocytes. These receptor sequences come from a boy under two years old with a congenital heart defect. The CDR3 runs from the conserved cysteine through the conserved F or W. Fields, in order: V gene, J gene, clone size, D gene, CDR3 protein, CDR3 DNA. The D gene is left open where the match is weak. Clone size is shown for a subset of rows, as once, few, many or a class of expanded clone.

TRBV4-3	TRBJ2-7	few	NA	CASSQGENYEQYF	TGCGCCAGCAGCCAAGGTGAGAACTACGAGCAGTACTTC
TRBV6-6	TRBJ2-5	once	NA	CASTKGEGAQYF	TGTGCCAGCACAAAGGGGGAGGGGGCCCAGTACTTC
TRBV28	TRBJ1-5	once	NA	CASSLHLTGRVDQPQHF	TGTGCCAGCAGTCTCCACCTTACAGGGCGGGTTGACCAGCCCCAGCATTTT
TRBV5-6	TRBJ1-1	NA	TRBD1	CASSYSGTESTEAFF	TGTGCCAGCAGCTATTCCGGGACAGAATCCACTGAAGCTTTCTTT
TRBV6-6	TRBJ2-7	NA	NA	CASIKTGTPWEQYF	TGTGCCAGCATTAAGACCGGGACACCATGGGAGCAGTACTTC
TRBV12-1	TRBJ1-1	NA	NA	CASSWSGIDPVGAFF	TGTGCCAGCAGCTGGTCCGGGATAGATCCGGTAGGAGCTTTCTTT
TRBV28	TRBJ2-7	once	NA	CASSLEPIDRKDAYEQYF	TGTGCCAGCAGTTTAGAACCGATCGACAGGAAAGACGCCTACGAGCAGTACTTC
TRBV9	TRBJ2-1	once	TRBD2	CASSVAGSGGSAAYNEQFF	TGTGCCAGCAGCGTAGCGGGTAGCGGGGGATCGGCCGCCTACAATGAGCAGTTCTTC
TRBV6-5	TRBJ2-7	NA	NA	CASRPRRDNSIEQYF	TGTGCCAGCAGACCCCGCCGGGACAACTCGATCGAGCAGTACTTC
TRBV5-1	TRBJ2-1	once	NA	CASSHNGQGDFYNEQFF	TGCGCCAGCAGCCACAATGGACAAGGGGATTTCTACAATGAGCAGTTCTTC
TRBV4-3	TRBJ2-7	NA	NA	CASSQGKRRGPPYEQYF	TGCGCCAGCAGCCAAGGGAAGCGGCGGGGACCACCCTACGAGCAGTACTTC
TRBV29-1	TRBJ2-5	NA	NA	CSVVAGDSQETQYF	TGCAGCGTTGTTGCCGGGGATAGCCAAGAGACCCAGTACTTC
TRBV5-1	TRBJ2-7	NA	TRBD1	CASSLRDRLTEQYF	TGCGCCAGCAGCTTGAGGGACAGGCTGACCGAGCAGTACTTC
TRBV5-8	TRBJ1-1	NA	NA	CASSPIHRTEAFF	TGTGCCAGCAGCCCCATACACCGCACTGAAGCTTTCTTT
TRBV27	TRBJ2-5	once	TRBD2	CASSFIGGRAVPETQYF	TGTGCCAGCAGTTTCATTGGGGGGAGGGCCGTCCCAGAGACCCAGTACTTC
TRBV6-5	TRBJ1-5	NA	TRBD1	CASSYGQGRQPQHF	TGTGCCAGCAGTTATGGACAGGGCAGGCAGCCCCAGCATTTT
TRBV15	TRBJ2-7	NA	TRBD1	CATSRDKDRACEQYF	TGTGCCACCAGCAGAGATAAGGACAGGGCATGCGAGCAGTACTTC
TRBV11-2	TRBJ2-7	NA	NA	CASSSGGIHEQYF	TGTGCCAGCAGCTCTGGCGGGATCCACGAGCAGTACTTC
TRBV7-6	TRBJ2-1	NA	NA	CASSLDRGHEQFF	TGTGCCAGCAGTTTGGACAGAGGGCATGAGCAGTTCTTC
TRBV19	TRBJ1-2	NA	NA	CASRELPVKGGYTF	TGTGCCAGTAGAGAGCTCCCCGTGAAGGGGGGCTACACCTTC
TRBV6-6	TRBJ1-3	NA	TRBD1	CASSYPRTGGGNTIYF	TGTGCCAGCAGTTATCCGCGGACAGGGGGTGGAAACACCATATATTTT
TRBV5-1	TRBJ1-1	NA	NA	CASSLQNTEAFF	TGCGCCAGCAGCTTACAGAACACTGAAGCTTTCTTT
TRBV28	TRBJ1-1	once	TRBD1	CASTPGGQGTTEAFF	TGTGCCAGCACCCCAGGGGGACAGGGGACCACTGAAGCTTTCTTT
TRBV19	TRBJ1-2	NA	NA	CASSPTEWGGYGYTF	TGTGCCAGTAGTCCTACCGAGTGGGGCGGCTATGGCTACACCTTC
TRBV18	TRBJ2-1	NA	TRBD2	CASSSTSLFYNEQFF	TGTGCCAGCTCATCGACTAGCCTATTCTACAATGAGCAGTTCTTC
TRBV4-1	TRBJ2-1	NA	NA	CASSQDRAGRTYNEQFF	TGCGCCAGCAGCCAAGACCGTGCGGGGAGAACCTACAATGAGCAGTTCTTC
TRBV30	TRBJ2-3	NA	NA	CAWSVTYLTDTQYF	TGTGCCTGGAGTGTAACCTACCTAACAGATACGCAGTATTTT
TRBV5-1	TRBJ2-2	few	TRBD2	CASSFGTSGRRNTGELFF	TGCGCCAGCAGCTTCGGGACTAGCGGGAGGCGGAACACCGGGGAGCTGTTTTTT
TRBV6-1	TRBJ2-7	few	TRBD2	CASSECLREGAYEQYF	TGTGCCAGCAGTGAATGTTTGCGGGAGGGCGCCTACGAGCAGTACTTC
TRBV12-5	TRBJ1-1	few	TRBD1	CASGLVADRGLGRAFF	TGTGCTAGTGGTTTAGTGGCGGACAGGGGATTGGGAAGAGCTTTCTTT
TRBV6-5	TRBJ1-1	NA	NA	CASSPPGSTEAFF	TGTGCCAGCAGTCCACCGGGTAGCACTGAAGCTTTCTTT
TRBV11-2	TRBJ2-3	once	NA	CASPPEAGDYPEGEDTQYF	TGTGCCAGCCCGCCCGAGGCGGGAGATTATCCCGAGGGGGAGGATACGCAGTATTTT
TRBV19	TRBJ2-1	NA	TRBD2	CASSIWGGGSYNEQFF	TGTGCCAGTAGTATTTGGGGCGGGGGCTCCTACAATGAGCAGTTCTTC
TRBV6-5	TRBJ2-1	NA	NA	CASSYSDSRNEQFF	TGTGCCAGCAGTTACTCCGATAGCCGCAATGAGCAGTTCTTC
TRBV6-1	TRBJ1-4	NA	NA	CASTVNEKLFF	TGTGCCAGCACGGTGAATGAAAAACTGTTTTTT
TRBV28	TRBJ1-3	few	NA	CASSEERTGNTIYF	TGTGCCAGCAGTGAAGAGCGTACTGGAAACACCATATATTTT
TRBV11-2	TRBJ2-7	NA	NA	CASSPTRGSYEQYF	TGTGCCAGCAGCCCAACCCGGGGCTCCTACGAGCAGTACTTC
TRBV27	TRBJ2-7	NA	NA	CASSWSQGSYEQYF	TGTGCCAGCAGTTGGAGTCAGGGGTCATACGAGCAGTACTTC
TRBV27	TRBJ2-1	NA	NA	CASSLVGDEQFF	TGTGCCAGCAGTCTGGTAGGGGATGAGCAGTTCTTC
TRBV2	TRBJ1-5	NA	NA	CASRTGADPNQPQHF	TGTGCCAGCAGAACAGGCGCCGACCCAAATCAGCCCCAGCATTTT
TRBV19	TRBJ2-7	NA	NA	CASRASGEDLANSYEQYF	TGTGCCAGTAGAGCATCGGGGGAAGACCTAGCGAATTCCTACGAGCAGTACTTC
TRBV11-2	TRBJ1-5	NA	TRBD1	CASSSSTGGSGNQPQHF	TGTGCCAGCAGCTCGAGCACAGGGGGTTCAGGCAATCAGCCCCAGCATTTT
TRBV25-1	TRBJ2-1	NA	TRBD2	CASMGHRLAGSYNEQFF	TGTGCCAGCATGGGACATCGACTAGCGGGAAGTTACAATGAGCAGTTCTTC
TRBV5-1	TRBJ1-6	NA	NA	CASSFEENSPLHF	TGCGCCAGCAGCTTTGAGGAGAATTCACCCCTCCACTTT
TRBV10-3	TRBJ1-3	NA	NA	CAISEKSSSGNTIYF	TGTGCCATCAGTGAGAAGTCTAGCTCTGGAAACACCATATATTTT
TRBV5-6	TRBJ1-1	once	TRBD1	CASSLGSRGLWENTEAFF	TGTGCCAGCAGCTTGGGGTCCAGGGGGCTGTGGGAGAACACTGAAGCTTTCTTT